This TCR beta chain was sequenced during a study of CXCR3-negative and CXCR3-positive naive CD8 T cells. Study-level results: Unlike memory cells, which differed, naive CXCR3-negative and CXCR3-positive cells had similar TRBV-TRBJ usage. Naive subsets expressed similar surface CD5; TRB CDR3 features served to infer TCR strength.

The V gene's germline CDR1 is SEHNR and CDR2 FQNEAQ (reference sequence). CDR3 length equals 13 residues. Comments on this clonotype: Its target is not known.

The libraries of TRB cDNA were prepared using 5' RACE with UMI labels. One entry per CDR3 protein, without DNA, is what TCRdb gives after re-calling the 5' RACE reads. This repertoire comprises tens of thousands of distinct CDR3 sequences; its ten largest clones make up 0.9% to 1.2%. Phenotypically, naive CD8+ T cells corresponded to CD45RO-CCR7+CD27+CD95-. J is TRBJ1-1 and V is TRBV7-9; TCRdb's D gene call, TRBD1, goes unchecked for lack of DNA. This TCR came from a human donor in good health. Some clones in this sample may be carry-over from other donors' samples. Sequencing was done on a sample of naive CXCR3- CD8+ T cells from blood. The subset denotes: CD45RO-CCR7+CD27+CD95- naive CD8+ T cells lacking CXCR3 (TNR3-). CDR3 protein: CASSDSRDTEAFF.